The entry that follows covers one T cell receptor beta chain sequence. Its antigen is unknown. Germline trimming cut 5 bases from V and 5 bases from J; bases unmatched to any gene: 14. The CDR3 is made up of 17 amino acids. The germline CDR1 and CDR2 sequences are SGHTS and YDEGEE. The assay was run at survey level. Produced via immunoSEQ multiplex PCR; TCRdb's table is partial and in-frame only. The data contain 30,000 to 40,000 clones, 75% to 85% of them singletons. This record comes from a study of STAT5B mutations in CD4+ large granular lymphocyte leukemia. Study-level findings and limits: About a quarter of private leukemic clonotypes occurred rarely in other patients' non-leukemic repertoires. 8/27 top patient clones versus 2/35 control clones were TRBV06-family.

V and J are TRBV5-8 and TRBJ2-5; 11 nucleotides match TRBD2. The source of this sequence is a human donor in good health. The source material was CD4+ T cells from blood buffy coats. CDR3 bases: TGTGCCAGCAGTCCGGCGACTAGCGGGATATTTGGGGAGACCCAGTACTTC. It encodes CASSPATSGIFGETQYF.